This T cell receptor (beta chain) was sequenced in a study of T cells after yellow fever vaccination. One entry per CDR3 protein, called by TCRdb with MiXCR from the 5' RACE reads. Among approximately 160,000 distinct CDR3 sequences listed, about 6% were seen once. This clonotype was seen repeatedly, ten times or more. The sample was CD4+ T cells sorted from PBMCs, taken on the day of the first yellow fever vaccination. This TCR came from a young man who received the YFV17D yellow fever vaccine.

CDR3 amino acids: CASSSSRGEEKLFF. The DNA of the CDR3 is TGTGCCAGCAGCTCATCTAGGGGCGAGGAAAAACTGTTTTTT. The chain has TRBV11-2 and TRBJ1-4, with TRBD1 as a possible D gene (5 bases). The V and J ends lost 4 bases and 8 bases respectively, with 14 bases between them. Germline V gene sequence: CDR1 SGHAT, CDR2 FQNNGV. The CDR3 runs to 14 residues.